Many counts were recorded for the clone carrying this T cell receptor (beta chain). What it recognizes is unknown. These data are taken from a study of T cell repertoires in cytomegalovirus infection. About the study: Indications came from public TCR beta signatures; they pointed to CMV infection and to a matching HLA type. Study findings and constraints: Accumulated public TCR beta family frequency recognized individuals carrying CMV together with the relevant HLA.

TCRdb reanalysed the reads using MiXCR and keeps one entry per CDR3 protein. Found here are about 160,000 distinct CDR3 sequences, about 22% of them singletons; the top ten hold roughly 25%. Trimming took off 1 base at V and 8 bases at J, with 17 bases between the two ends. Germline V gene sequence: CDR1 SEHNR, CDR2 FQNEAQ (reference sequence). The CDR3 is 15 residues long. The clonotype comes from a human donor in good health (CMV status not recorded). Some clones in this sample may be carry-over from other donors' samples. The sample here was CD8+ T cells from cultured PBMCs, taken from culture after CMV antigen stimulation. The chain uses TRBV7-9 and TRBJ1-2; D gene unclear. The CDR3 DNA is TGTGCCAGCAGCTTAGAATCGGCCGCCAAGAACGGCTACACCTTC. Translated: CASSLESAAKNGYTF.